This T cell receptor (beta chain) was captured in a study of T cell repertoires in ileal Crohn's disease. On this clone itself: Its antigen is currently unknown.

The assay was immunoSEQ multiplex PCR, and TCRdb's table has in-frame clones only and misses some. The data contain fewer than 8,000 clones, around four fifths of them singletons. Germline CDR1 and CDR2: MNHNY and SVGAGI (reference sequence). Deletions cut 2 bases from V and 0 bases from J, with 11 bases between. The CDR3 extends over 16 amino acids. Findings of the study overall: Within the first postoperative year, endoscopy came at median approximately 6.6 months.

Documented time point: neoterminal ileum biopsy at postoperative endoscopy, about 6 months after surgery. The specimen sequenced was ileal tissue. The chain uses TRBV6-6 and TRBJ1-5; D not resolved. The TCR sequence derives from an adult with Crohn's disease. The CDR3 region is CASSYPGESSNQPQHF. In DNA form, the CDR3 reads TGTGCCAGCAGTTACCCCGGGGAGTCTAGCAATCAGCCCCAGCATTTT.